This T cell receptor beta chain came from a study (dated by TCRdb to between 2015 and 2016). Preparation of the library involved RT-PCR. The data were produced on an Illumina MiSeq. TCRdb redid the processing of the public reads, applying fastp at Q25 and MiXCR, and retained in-frame beta chains. Under each unique CDR3 protein, matching rows form one entry showing the most common genes and DNA. The sample table shows about 700,000 distinct CDR3 sequences, and 14% are seen once. The ten biggest clones cover around 3.3% of the sample. In its sample, this clonotype was seen many times. It lacks a known antigen. No base quality values were provided; no much bigger clone lies one nucleotide off. Source material: memory CD4+ T cells from blood. This sequence originates from a female donor in good health, serving as a healthy control.

The CDR3 protein: CAISAGQDYGYTF. Read as DNA, the sequence is TGTGCCATCAGTGCGGGACAGGATTATGGCTACACCTTC. This receptor chain uses TRBV10-3 and TRBJ1-2, with 8 bases in between that match TRBD1. From the germline V gene, CDR1 is ENHRY and CDR2 is SYGVKD. The CDR3 numbers 13 residues from cysteine through phenylalanine. The entry retains the CDR3 DNA only, 39 bases that are in frame from base 1. Here V drops 4 bases and J drops 5 bases, and the junction holds 3 bases not matched to any gene.